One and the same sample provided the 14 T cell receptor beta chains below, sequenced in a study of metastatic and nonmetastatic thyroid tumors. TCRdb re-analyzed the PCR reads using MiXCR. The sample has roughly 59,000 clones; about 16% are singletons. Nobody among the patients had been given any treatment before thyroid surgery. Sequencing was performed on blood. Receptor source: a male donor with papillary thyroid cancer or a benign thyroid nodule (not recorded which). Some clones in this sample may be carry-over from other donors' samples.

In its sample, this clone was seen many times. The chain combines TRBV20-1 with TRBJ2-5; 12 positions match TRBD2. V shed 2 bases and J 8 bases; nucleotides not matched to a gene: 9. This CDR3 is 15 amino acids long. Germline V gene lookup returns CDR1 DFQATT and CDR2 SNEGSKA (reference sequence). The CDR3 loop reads CSARSGLAGSQTQYF. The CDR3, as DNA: TGCAGTGCTAGATCTGGACTAGCGGGGTCACAAACCCAGTACTTC.

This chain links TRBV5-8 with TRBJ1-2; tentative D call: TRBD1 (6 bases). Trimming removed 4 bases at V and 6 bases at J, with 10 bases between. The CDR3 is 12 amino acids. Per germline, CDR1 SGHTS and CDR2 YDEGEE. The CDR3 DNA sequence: TGTGCCAGCAGCCGGACAGACAATGGCTACACCTTC. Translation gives CASSRTDNGYTF.

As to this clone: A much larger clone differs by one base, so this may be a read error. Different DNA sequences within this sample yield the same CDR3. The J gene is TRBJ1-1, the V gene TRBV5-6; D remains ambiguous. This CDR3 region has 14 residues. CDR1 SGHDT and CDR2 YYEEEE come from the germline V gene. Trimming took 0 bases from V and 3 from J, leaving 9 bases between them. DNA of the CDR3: TGTGCCAGCAGCTTGGCCCTCGAACACACTGAAGCTTTCTTT. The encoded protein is CASSLALEHTEAFF.

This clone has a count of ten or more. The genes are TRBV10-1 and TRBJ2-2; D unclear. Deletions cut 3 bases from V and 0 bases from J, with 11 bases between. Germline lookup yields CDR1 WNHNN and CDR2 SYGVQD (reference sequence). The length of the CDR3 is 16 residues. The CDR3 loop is CASSDDTLANTGELFF. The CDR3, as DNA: TGCGCCAGCAGTGACGATACCCTCGCGAACACCGGGGAGCTGTTTTTT.

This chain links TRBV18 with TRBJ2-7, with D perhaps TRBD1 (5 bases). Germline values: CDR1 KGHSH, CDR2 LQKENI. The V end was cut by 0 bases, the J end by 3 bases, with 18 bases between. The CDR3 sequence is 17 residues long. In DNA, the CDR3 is TGTGCCAGCTCACCACCTGCCCAGGGTTTGATCGGCTACGAGCAGTACTTC. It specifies CASSPPAQGLIGYEQYF. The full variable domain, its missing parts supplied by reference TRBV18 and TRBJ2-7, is NAGVMQNPRHLVRRRGQEARLRCSPMKGHSHVYWYRQLPEEGLKFMVYLQKENIIDESGMPKERFSAEFPKEGPSILRIQQVVRGDSAAYFCASSPPAQGLIGYEQYFGPGTRLTVT.

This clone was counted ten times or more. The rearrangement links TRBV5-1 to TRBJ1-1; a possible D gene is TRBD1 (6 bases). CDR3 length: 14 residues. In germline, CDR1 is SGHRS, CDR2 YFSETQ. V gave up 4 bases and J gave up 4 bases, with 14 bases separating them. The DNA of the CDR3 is TGCGCCAGCAGCAAAGGGGGAGTGTTCACTGAAGCTTTCTTT. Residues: CASSKGGVFTEAFF. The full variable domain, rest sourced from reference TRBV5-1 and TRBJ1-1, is KAGVTQTPRYLIKTRGQQVTLSCSPISGHRSVSWYQQTPGQGLQFLFEYFSETQRNKGNFPGRFSGRQFSNSRSEMNVSTLELGDSALYLCASSKGGVFTEAFFGQGTRLTVV.

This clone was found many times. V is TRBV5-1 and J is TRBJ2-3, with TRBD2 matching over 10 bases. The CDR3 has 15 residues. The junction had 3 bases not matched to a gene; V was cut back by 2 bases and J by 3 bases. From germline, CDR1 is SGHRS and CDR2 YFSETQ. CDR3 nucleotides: TGCGCCAGCAGCTTACTAGCGGGGTTGACAGATACGCAGTATTTT. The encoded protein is CASSLLAGLTDTQYF.

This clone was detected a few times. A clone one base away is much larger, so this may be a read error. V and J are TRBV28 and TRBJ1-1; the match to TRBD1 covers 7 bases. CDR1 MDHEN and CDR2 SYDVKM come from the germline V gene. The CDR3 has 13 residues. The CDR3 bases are TGTGCCATCAGTACGGGGACAGCGGGTGAAGCTTTCTTT. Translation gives CAISTGTAGEAFF.

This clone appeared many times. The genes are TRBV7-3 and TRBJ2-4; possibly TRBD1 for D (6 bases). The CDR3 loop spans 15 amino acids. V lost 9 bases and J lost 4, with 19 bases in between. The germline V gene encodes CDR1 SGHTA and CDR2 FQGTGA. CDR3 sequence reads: CARADGGPPKNIQYF. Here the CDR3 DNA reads TGTGCCAGGGCCGATGGGGGCCCACCTAAAAACATTCAGTACTTC.

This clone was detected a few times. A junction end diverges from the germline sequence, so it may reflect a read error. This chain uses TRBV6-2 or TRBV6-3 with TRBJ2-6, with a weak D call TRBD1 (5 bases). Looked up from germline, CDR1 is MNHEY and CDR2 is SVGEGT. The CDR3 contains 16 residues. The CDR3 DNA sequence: TGTGCCAGCGGGTGGGGCCCCCTCTCTGGGTCCAACGTCCTGACTTTC. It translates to CASGWGPLSGSNVLTF.

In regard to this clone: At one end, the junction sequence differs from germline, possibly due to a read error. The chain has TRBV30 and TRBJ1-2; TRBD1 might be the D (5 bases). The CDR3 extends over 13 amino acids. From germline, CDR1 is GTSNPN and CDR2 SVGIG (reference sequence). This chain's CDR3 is CAMDGKGHDGYTF. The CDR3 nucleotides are TGCGCCATGGACGGTAAGGGGCACGATGGCTACACCTTC.

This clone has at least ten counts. The CDR3 region has the DNA TGTGCCAGCAGCCAAGAGCCGGGCGCAGAGACCCAGTACTTC. Its protein is CASSQEPGAETQYF. The chain recombines TRBV3-1 with TRBJ2-5; D ambiguous. The V gene lost 0 bases and the J gene lost 4 bases, with 9 bases spanning the gap. Germline CDR1 reads LGHDT; CDR2 reads YNNKEL (reference sequence). CDR3 length: 14 residues.

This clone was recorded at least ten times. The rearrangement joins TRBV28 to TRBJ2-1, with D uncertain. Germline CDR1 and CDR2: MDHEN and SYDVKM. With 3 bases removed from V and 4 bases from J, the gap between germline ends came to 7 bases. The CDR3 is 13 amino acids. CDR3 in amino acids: CASSFARYNEQFF. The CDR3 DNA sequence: TGTGCCAGCAGTTTCGCCAGGTACAATGAGCAGTTCTTC.

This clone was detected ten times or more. CDR3 DNA: TGTGCCTCCCTTTCCACAGGCGGAACAGATACGCAGTATTTT. Protein sequence: CASLSTGGTDTQYF. This chain links TRBV19 with TRBJ2-3; a weak D match, TRBD1 (5 bases). In germline, CDR1 is LNHDA, CDR2 SQIVND (reference sequence). This CDR3 has 14 amino acids. V lost 11 bases and J 3 bases, leaving 18 bases between the germline ends.